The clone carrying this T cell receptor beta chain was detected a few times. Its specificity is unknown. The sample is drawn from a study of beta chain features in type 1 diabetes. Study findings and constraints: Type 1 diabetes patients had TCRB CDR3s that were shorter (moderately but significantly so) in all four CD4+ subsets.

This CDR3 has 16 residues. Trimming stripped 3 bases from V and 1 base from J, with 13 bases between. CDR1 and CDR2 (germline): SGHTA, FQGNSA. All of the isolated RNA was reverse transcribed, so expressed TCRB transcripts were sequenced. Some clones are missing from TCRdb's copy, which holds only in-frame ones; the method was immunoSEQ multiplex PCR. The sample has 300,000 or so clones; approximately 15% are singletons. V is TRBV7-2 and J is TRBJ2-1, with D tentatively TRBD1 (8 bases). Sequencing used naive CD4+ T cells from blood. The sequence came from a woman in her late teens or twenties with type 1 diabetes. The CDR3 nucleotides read TGTGCCAGCAGCTTGAGCGGGACAGGTTCCTACAATGAGCAGTTCTTC. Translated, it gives CASSLSGTGSYNEQFF.